These 5 T cell receptor beta chains were sequenced from one sample in a study of Ad26.COV2.S vaccination and SARS-CoV-2 variants. Some clones are missing from TCRdb's copy, which holds only in-frame ones; the method was immunoSEQ multiplex PCR. This table holds about 680,000 clones, more than 80% found once. This sample's treatment: about 20 received Ad26.COV2.S at low or high dose, single or two shots; 5 received placebo; per-sample allocation not given. Samples were taken on day 63 after the first vaccine or placebo injection. The sequences come from peripheral blood, collected in a trial of Ad26.COV2.S vaccine versus placebo. The receptors come from a person between 18 and 65 years old who received the Ad26.COV2.S COVID-19 vaccine or a placebo.

This clone came up once. The V and J genes are TRBV9 and TRBJ2-1; TRBD1 agrees at 8 bases. Germline CDR1 and CDR2: SGDLS and YYNGEE. Trimming removed 4 bases from V and 3 bases from J; junction bases left unmatched: 6. This CDR3 has 15 amino acids. CDR3 nucleotide sequence: TGTGCCAGCAGCAAGGGACAGGAATACTACAATGAGCAGTTCTTC. Amino acid sequence: CASSKGQEYYNEQFF.

This clone occurred a few times. The gene calls are TRBV9 and TRBJ2-7; tentatively, D is TRBD2 (5 bases). In germline, CDR1 is SGDLS, CDR2 YYNGEE. The CDR3 extends over 15 amino acids. V shed 0 bases and J shed 0 bases, with 10 bases lying between them. CDR3 nucleotide sequence: TGTGCCAGCAGCGTAGCTCCGGAGGCCTCCTACGAGCAGTACTTC. As protein: CASSVAPEASYEQYF.

This chain connects TRBV15 to TRBJ1-3, with a tentative D call TRBD1 (5 bases). Per germline, CDR1 LNHNV and CDR2 YYDKDF (reference sequence). The CDR3 has 14 amino acids. The V end was cut by 3 bases, the J end by 2 bases, with 8 bases between. CDR3 DNA sequence: TGTGCCACCAGCAGGAGGGGAGCTGGAAACACCATATATTTT. It specifies CATSRRGAGNTIYF.

This rearrangement joins TRBV18 to TRBJ1-1, with unresolved D. The V and J ends lost 1 base and 5 bases respectively, with 8 bases between them. Germline V gives CDR1 KGHSH, CDR2 LQKENI. This CDR3 is built from 13 residues. DNA for the CDR3: TGTGCCAGCTCACCACAAGAGGCGACTGAAGCTTTCTTT. Translated, it gives CASSPQEATEAFF.

This clone was counted a single time. The chain couples TRBV10-2 to TRBJ1-3; no reliable D call. The CDR3 contains 16 residues. V was shortened by 0 bases and J by 1 base, with 10 bases between the two germline ends. Germline CDR1 reads WSHSY; CDR2 reads SAAADI. The CDR3, as DNA: TGCGCCAGCAGTGAGTCGGGAGAGGGTTCTGGAAACACCATATATTTT. As protein: CASSESGEGSGNTIYF.